This passage covers 20 T cell receptor beta chains from one sample sequenced in a study of blood T cell repertoires in COVID-19. TCRdb's copy holds only in-frame clones and misses some; the assay was immunoSEQ multiplex PCR. The sample has 130,000 to 150,000 clones, just under 85% seen once. Sequenced material: PBMCs or T cells enriched from blood (not recorded which). Source of these receptors: a man aged 45 to 65 who had recovered from COVID-19.

This chain connects TRBV6-4 to TRBJ2-2; D is unclear. Germline V gene sequence: CDR1 MRHNA, CDR2 SNTAGT. The CDR3 runs 14 residues. Trimming removed 7 bases at V and 0 bases at J, with 9 bases between. The CDR3 region has the DNA TGTGCCAGCAAACTGAGCGCGAACACCGGGGAGCTGTTTTTT. It specifies CASKLSANTGELFF.

This clone was detected a few times. The rearrangement joins TRBV11-2 to TRBJ2-3, with a weak D call TRBD2 (6 bases). The CDR3 runs to 13 residues. Deletions cut 3 bases from V and 4 bases from J, with 8 bases between. Germline-derived CDR1 and CDR2 are SGHAT and FQNNGV. The CDR3 here is CASSFTGADTQYF. The CDR3 nucleotides are TGTGCCAGCAGCTTTACGGGAGCAGATACGCAGTATTTT.

This chain uses TRBV19 with TRBJ1-1; D call uncertain. Trimming stripped 3 bases from V and 1 base from J, with 9 bases between. CDR3 size: 14 residues. CDR1 and CDR2 from the germline V gene are LNHDA and SQIVND (reference sequence). CDR3 amino acids: CASSMGTSNTEAFF. The CDR3, as DNA: TGTGCCAGTAGTATGGGCACTTCGAACACTGAAGCTTTCTTT.

The chain carries TRBV7-2 and TRBJ1-2, with D perhaps matching TRBD1 (6 bases). There are 15 residues in the CDR3. Germline lookup yields CDR1 SGHTA and CDR2 FQGNSA. Deletions cut 1 base from V and 1 base from J, with 10 bases between. The CDR3 DNA reads TGTGCCAGCAGCTTAGACAGGGCCTTTAACTATGGCTACACCTTC. It translates to CASSLDRAFNYGYTF.

This chain connects TRBV15 to TRBJ1-3; no clear D. The ends were cut back, 1 base at V and 2 bases at J, with 9 bases in the middle. CDR3 length: 15 amino acids. Germline values: CDR1 LNHNV, CDR2 YYDKDF (reference sequence). The CDR3 bases are TGTGCCACCAGCAGAGTAGGAGGAGCTGGAAACACCATATATTTT. Protein: CATSRVGGAGNTIYF. Based on the CDR3 plus reference TRBV15 and TRBJ1-3, the full variable domain is DAMVIQNPRYQVTQFGKPVTLSCSQTLNHNVMYWYQQKSSQAPKLLFHYYDKDFNNEADTPDNFQSRRPNTSFCFLDIRSPGLGDTAMYLCATSRVGGAGNTIYFGEGSWLTVV.

The V gene is TRBV2, the J gene TRBJ2-3; D is possibly TRBD1 (5 bases). The germline gives CDR1 SNHLY, CDR2 FYNNEI. V was shortened by 6 bases and J by 3 bases, with 7 bases between the two germline ends. The CDR3 contains 12 residues. CDR3 residues: CASRGLTDTQYF. The CDR3, as DNA: TGTGCCAGCAGGGGGCTGACAGATACGCAGTATTTT.

This chain connects TRBV6-5 to TRBJ1-1; perhaps TRBD1 as D (6 bases). CDR3 length: 14 residues. Germline loops: CDR1 MNHEY, CDR2 SVGAGI. Trimming took 10 bases from V and 0 from J, leaving 15 bases between them. DNA of the CDR3: TGTGCCACCTCGACCGGGACAATGAACACTGAAGCTTTCTTT. It is translated as CATSTGTMNTEAFF.

The chain's CDR3 is CAWSFPPGQGTSPLHF. CDR3 sequence (DNA): TGTGCCTGGTCATTTCCCCCGGGACAGGGTACCTCACCCCTCCACTTT. The rearrangement joins TRBV30 to TRBJ1-6; 9 bases are a match to TRBD1. The V gene's germline CDR1 is GTSNPN and CDR2 SVGIG (reference sequence). V lost 5 bases, J lost 10 bases, and 15 bases stayed unmatched. The CDR3 has 16 residues.

J is TRBJ1-5 and V is TRBV7-6, with D perhaps TRBD1 (6 bases). Trimming pared 5 bases from V and 9 bases from J, leaving 17 bases between. Looked up from germline, CDR1 is SGHVS and CDR2 is FNYEAQ. The CDR3 contains 14 residues. In DNA, the CDR3 is TGTGCCAGCAGCCCGACAGGTAATTCGTGGCCCCAGCATTTT. This translates into CASSPTGNSWPQHF.

The J gene is TRBJ2-3, the V gene TRBV4-3; unclear D gene. CDR3 size: 13 residues. V was trimmed by 0 bases and J by 7 bases, leaving 8 bases between them. The V gene's germline CDR1 is LGHNA and CDR2 YSLEER. CDR3 sequence: CASSQDRTYTQYF. The CDR3, as DNA: TGCGCCAGCAGCCAAGATCGAACTTATACGCAGTATTTT.

The chain employs TRBV12-5 and TRBJ2-5, with 8 bases aligning to TRBD1. This CDR3 is built from 16 residues. Germline assignment: CDR1 LGHNT and CDR2 FRNRAP. J gave up 3 bases and V 6 bases, and 12 bases lay outside the gene matches. The CDR3 DNA is TGTGCTAGTGGCTGGGCCAGGGGGCTGGAGGAAGAGACCCAGTACTTC. Its translation is CASGWARGLEEETQYF.

V usage is TRBV7-3 and J usage is TRBJ1-2; TRBD1 agrees at 8 bases. CDR3 length: 13 amino acids. Per germline, CDR1 SGHTA and CDR2 FQGTGA. Germline trimming cut 2 bases from V and 4 bases from J; bases unmatched to any gene: 0. DNA of the CDR3: TGTGCCAGCAGCTTAGGGACAGGCTATGGCTACACCTTC. Protein sequence: CASSLGTGYGYTF.

This chain connects TRBV6-5 to TRBJ1-5; D perhaps matches TRBD1 (5 bases). The CDR3 contains 13 residues. Trimming left V 6 bases short and J 6 bases short, with 12 bases between. The V gene's germline CDR1 is MNHEY and CDR2 SVGAGI. This chain's CDR3 is CASRGERGQPQHF. CDR3 sequence (DNA): TGTGCCAGCAGAGGGGAAAGGGGTCAGCCCCAGCATTTT.

V is TRBV7-9 and J is TRBJ2-3, with D perhaps TRBD1 (6 bases). There are 14 residues in the CDR3. In germline, CDR1 is SEHNR, CDR2 FQNEAQ (reference sequence). V was trimmed by 5 bases and J by 3 bases, leaving 12 bases between them. CDR3 residues: CASSDAQGTDTQYF. As DNA, the CDR3 is TGTGCCAGCAGCGACGCACAGGGAACAGATACGCAGTATTTT.

This chain connects TRBV7-9 to TRBJ1-2; the D gene is possibly TRBD1 (6 bases). With 1 base removed from V and 8 bases from J, the gap between germline ends came to 14 bases. Germline-derived CDR1 and CDR2 are SEHNR and FQNEAQ (reference sequence). This CDR3 comprises 14 residues. The CDR3 sequence is CASSLVGGAGGYTF. As DNA, the CDR3 is TGTGCCAGCAGCTTAGTTGGGGGCGCGGGCGGCTACACCTTC. Combining the CDR3 with reference TRBV7-9 and TRBJ1-2 gives the whole variable domain DTGVSQNPRHKITKRGQNVTFRCDPISEHNRLYWYRQTLGQGPEFLTYFQNEAQLEKSRLLSDRFSAERPKGSFSTLEIQRTEQGDSAMYLCASSLVGGAGGYTFGSGTRLTVV.

The J gene is TRBJ2-7, the V gene TRBV29-1; 8 nucleotides line up with TRBD1. Losses at the gene ends were 8 bases for V and 2 bases for J; bases not matched to a gene: 5. The CDR3 covers 12 residues. The V gene's germline CDR1 is SQVTM and CDR2 ANQGSEA. The DNA of the CDR3 is TGCAGCTCTCGGACAGGGACCTACGAGCAGTACTTC. Residues: CSSRTGTYEQYF.

The chain employs TRBV9 and TRBJ1-3; TRBD1 agrees at 9 bases. The CDR3 consists of 15 residues. Germline trimming cut 3 bases from V and 5 bases from J; bases unmatched to any gene: 6. Germline-derived CDR1 and CDR2 are SGDLS and YYNGEE. The CDR3 loop is CASSGGQGVRNTIYF. In nucleotides, the CDR3 is TGTGCCAGCAGCGGGGGACAGGGAGTGCGAAACACCATATATTTT.

The CDR3 protein is CASSLGGGPQHF. CDR3 DNA sequence: TGTGCCAGCAGTTTAGGGGGGGGGCCCCAGCATTTT. The chain is built from TRBV27 and TRBJ1-5; D might be TRBD1 (5 bases). The CDR3 loop spans 12 amino acids. The V gene lost 2 bases and the J gene lost 9 bases, with 8 bases spanning the gap. Germline CDR1 reads MNHEY; CDR2 reads SMNVEV (reference sequence).

The CDR3 DNA follows: TGTGCCAGCAGTCCACAGGGTCCGGGGAATGAAAAACTGTTTTTT. Encoded protein: CASSPQGPGNEKLFF. The chain joins TRBV2 to TRBJ1-4, with a weak D call TRBD1 (6 bases). The CDR3 sequence is 15 residues long. V lost 5 bases and J lost 5, with 15 bases in between. From germline, CDR1 is SNHLY and CDR2 FYNNEI. The variable domain in full, completed from reference TRBV2 and TRBJ1-4, reads EPEVTQTPSHQVTQMGQEVILRCVPISNHLYFYWYRQILGQKVEFLVSFYNNEISEKSEIFDDQFSVERPDGSNFTLKIRSTKLEDSAMYFCASSPQGPGNEKLFFGSGTQLSVL.

The chain couples TRBV7-2 to TRBJ1-6; the match to TRBD1 covers 7 bases. V gave up 2 bases and J gave up 9 bases; unmatched junction bases: 4. The V gene's germline CDR1 is SGHTA and CDR2 FQGNSA. The CDR3 totals 14 residues. CDR3 residues: CASSLLQGSSPLHF. In DNA, the CDR3 is TGTGCCAGCAGCTTACTACAGGGGAGTTCACCCCTCCACTTT.